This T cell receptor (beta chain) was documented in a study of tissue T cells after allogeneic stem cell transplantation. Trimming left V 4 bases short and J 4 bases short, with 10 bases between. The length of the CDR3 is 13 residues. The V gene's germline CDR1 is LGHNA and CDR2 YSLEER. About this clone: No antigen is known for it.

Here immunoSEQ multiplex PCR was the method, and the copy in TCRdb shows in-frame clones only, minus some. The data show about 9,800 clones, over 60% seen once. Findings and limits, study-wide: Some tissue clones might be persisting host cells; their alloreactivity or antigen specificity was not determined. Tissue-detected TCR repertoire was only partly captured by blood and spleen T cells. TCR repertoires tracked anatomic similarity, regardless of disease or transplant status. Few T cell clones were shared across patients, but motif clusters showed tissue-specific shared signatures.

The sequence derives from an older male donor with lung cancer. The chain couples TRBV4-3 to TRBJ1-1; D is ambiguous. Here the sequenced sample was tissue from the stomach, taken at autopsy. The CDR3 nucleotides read TGCGCCAGCAGCCCTGGGAGGAGCACTGAAGCTTTCTTT. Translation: CASSPGRSTEAFF.